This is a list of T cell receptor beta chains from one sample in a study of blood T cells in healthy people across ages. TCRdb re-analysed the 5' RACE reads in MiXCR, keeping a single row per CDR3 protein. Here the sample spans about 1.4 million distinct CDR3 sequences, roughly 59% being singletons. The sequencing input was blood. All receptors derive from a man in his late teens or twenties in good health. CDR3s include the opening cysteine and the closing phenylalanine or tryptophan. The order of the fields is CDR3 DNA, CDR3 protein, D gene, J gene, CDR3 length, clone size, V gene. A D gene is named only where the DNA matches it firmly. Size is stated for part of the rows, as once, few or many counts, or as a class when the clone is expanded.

CDR3nt: TGCGCCAGCAGGCCCCTAGCGGAACATTACAATGAGCAGTTCTTC
CDR3aa: CASRPLAEHYNEQFF
d_gene: TRBD2
j_gene: TRBJ2-1
len: 15
abundance: NA
v_gene: TRBV5-1

CDR3nt: TGTGCCAGCAGCCCACGCGTGGGACAGGGGGCTCGGACTGAAGCTTTCTTT
CDR3aa: CASSPRVGQGARTEAFF
d_gene: TRBD1
j_gene: TRBJ1-1
len: 17
abundance: NA
v_gene: TRBV9

CDR3nt: TGCGCCAGCAGCCAAGACCCCCGACAGAAAAGTATCTATGGCTACACCTTC
CDR3aa: CASSQDPRQKSIYGYTF
d_gene: NA
j_gene: TRBJ1-2
len: 17
abundance: once
v_gene: TRBV4-1

CDR3nt: TGCGCCAGCAGCCAAGAGGCTGACAGGGGGCACGAGCAGTACTTC
CDR3aa: CASSQEADRGHEQYF
d_gene: TRBD1
j_gene: TRBJ2-7
len: 15
abundance: NA
v_gene: TRBV4-1

CDR3nt: TGTGCCAGCAGTGAATATCGGGGTAACCCTTACGAGCAGTACTTC
CDR3aa: CASSEYRGNPYEQYF
d_gene: NA
j_gene: TRBJ2-7
len: 15
abundance: NA
v_gene: TRBV6-1

CDR3nt: TGTGCCAGCAGTCAAACAGGGGAGTATGGCTACACCTTC
CDR3aa: CASSQTGEYGYTF
d_gene: TRBD1
j_gene: TRBJ1-2
len: 13
abundance: few
v_gene: TRBV4-2

CDR3nt: TGCAGCGGGATAGAGAACACTGAAGCTTTCTTT
CDR3aa: CSGIENTEAFF
d_gene: NA
j_gene: TRBJ1-1
len: 11
abundance: few
v_gene: TRBV29-1

CDR3nt: TGTGCCAGCAGATGGATCGGGGAGAACACTGAAGCTTTCTTT
CDR3aa: CASRWIGENTEAFF
d_gene: NA
j_gene: TRBJ1-1
len: 14
abundance: few
v_gene: TRBV6-2/TRBV6-3

CDR3nt: TGTGCCAGCAGCCCCCCTAGCGGGGGCGATTTCGATGAGCAGTTCTTC
CDR3aa: CASSPPSGGDFDEQFF
d_gene: TRBD2
j_gene: TRBJ2-1
len: 16
abundance: NA
v_gene: TRBV5-6

CDR3nt: TGTGCCTGGAAATTCGGACAGATGAACACTGAAGCTTTCTTT
CDR3aa: CAWKFGQMNTEAFF
d_gene: NA
j_gene: TRBJ1-1
len: 14
abundance: NA
v_gene: TRBV30

CDR3nt: TGTGCCAGCAGTTACCCGGGCAGTGAAGCTTTCTTT
CDR3aa: CASSYPGSEAFF
d_gene: NA
j_gene: TRBJ1-1
len: 12
abundance: many
v_gene: TRBV6-2/TRBV6-3

CDR3nt: TGTGCCAGCAGCCCGGAGAGGCAGCAGACCGGGGAGCTGTTTTTT
CDR3aa: CASSPERQQTGELFF
d_gene: NA
j_gene: TRBJ2-2
len: 15
abundance: NA
v_gene: TRBV6-1

CDR3nt: TGTGCCAGCAGTGAAGCGCCAGTCTACGAGCAGTACTTC
CDR3aa: CASSEAPVYEQYF
d_gene: NA
j_gene: TRBJ2-7
len: 13
abundance: NA
v_gene: TRBV6-1

CDR3nt: TGCAGCGTTGTAACCGACACGGGTCCCGAGCAGTACTTC
CDR3aa: CSVVTDTGPEQYF
d_gene: NA
j_gene: TRBJ2-7
len: 13
abundance: NA
v_gene: TRBV29-1

CDR3nt: TGCGCCAGCAGCTTGGAAAGAGGACTAGCGGGAGTTCATATTTCTAGCACAGATACGCGGTATTTT
CDR3aa: CASSLERGLAGVHISSTDTRYF
d_gene: TRBD2
j_gene: TRBJ2-3
len: 22
abundance: once
v_gene: TRBV5-1

CDR3nt: TGTGCCAGCAGTTTATACGCGGATACGCAGTATTTT
CDR3aa: CASSLYADTQYF
d_gene: NA
j_gene: TRBJ2-3
len: 12
abundance: many
v_gene: TRBV12-3/TRBV12-4

CDR3nt: TGCGCCAGCAGCCAAGATTTGGCTACGGGGTCCCACGAGCAGTACTTC
CDR3aa: CASSQDLATGSHEQYF
d_gene: NA
j_gene: TRBJ2-7
len: 16
abundance: NA
v_gene: TRBV4-1

CDR3nt: TGTGCCAGCAGTTCTTCCCTAGGACAGGGGTTCTACGAGCAGTACTTC
CDR3aa: CASSSSLGQGFYEQYF
d_gene: TRBD1
j_gene: TRBJ2-7
len: 16
abundance: NA
v_gene: TRBV6-2/TRBV6-3

CDR3nt: TGCGCCAGCAGCCGGCTACGAGACTACAATGAGCAGTTCTTC
CDR3aa: CASSRLRDYNEQFF
d_gene: NA
j_gene: TRBJ2-1
len: 14
abundance: once
v_gene: TRBV4-3

CDR3nt: TGCAGCGCTCGACAGAGCTCCTACAATGAGCAGTTCTTC
CDR3aa: CSARQSSYNEQFF
d_gene: NA
j_gene: TRBJ2-1
len: 13
abundance: few
v_gene: TRBV29-1

CDR3nt: TGTGCCAGCAGGACTTATACAGGGTCAGACGAGCAGTACTTC
CDR3aa: CASRTYTGSDEQYF
d_gene: NA
j_gene: TRBJ2-7
len: 14
abundance: NA
v_gene: TRBV12-3/TRBV12-4

CDR3nt: TGTGCCAGCAGGTACAGGGGTGGGGAGACCCAGTTCTTC
CDR3aa: CASRYRGGETQFF
d_gene: TRBD1
j_gene: TRBJ2-1
len: 13
abundance: NA
v_gene: TRBV27

CDR3nt: TGTGCCAGCAGCAAGCCAGGGCAGCGGAGCACTGAAGCTTTCTTT
CDR3aa: CASSKPGQRSTEAFF
d_gene: NA
j_gene: TRBJ1-1
len: 15
abundance: NA
v_gene: TRBV12-3/TRBV12-4

CDR3nt: TGTGCCAGCAGCTCGGCGGACAGGGGAAACTACGAGCAGTACTTC
CDR3aa: CASSSADRGNYEQYF
d_gene: TRBD1
j_gene: TRBJ2-7
len: 15
abundance: NA
v_gene: TRBV7-2

CDR3nt: TGCGCCAGCAGCTTGGGTCAGGGAGGTTTTCAGCCCCAGCATTTT
CDR3aa: CASSLGQGGFQPQHF
d_gene: NA
j_gene: TRBJ1-5
len: 15
abundance: NA
v_gene: TRBV5-1

CDR3nt: TGTGCCAGCAGCGTAGTAGGGCTACCGAGCTCCTACAATGAGCAGTTCTTC
CDR3aa: CASSVVGLPSSYNEQFF
d_gene: NA
j_gene: TRBJ2-1
len: 17
abundance: NA
v_gene: TRBV9

CDR3nt: TGTGCCAGCAGTTATACGTCAGCCGGTGAGCAGTTCTTC
CDR3aa: CASSYTSAGEQFF
d_gene: NA
j_gene: TRBJ2-1
len: 13
abundance: few
v_gene: TRBV6-5

CDR3nt: TGTGCCAGCAGGTTCAATGACCTAGCCAAAAACATTCAGTACTTC
CDR3aa: CASRFNDLAKNIQYF
d_gene: NA
j_gene: TRBJ2-4
len: 15
abundance: NA
v_gene: TRBV2

CDR3nt: TGCGCCAGCAGCCAAGCACAGAAGCGGCGGGGGCGGTACAATGAGCAGTTCTTC
CDR3aa: CASSQAQKRRGRYNEQFF
d_gene: NA
j_gene: TRBJ2-1
len: 18
abundance: NA
v_gene: TRBV4-3

CDR3nt: TGCAGTGCTAGACCAACTAGCGGGGCTTACAATGAACAGTTCTTC
CDR3aa: CSARPTSGAYNEQFF
d_gene: TRBD2
j_gene: TRBJ2-1
len: 15
abundance: NA
v_gene: TRBV20-1

CDR3nt: TGTGCCAGCAGGGATCCTCCGGGGGCCTATGGCTACACCTTC
CDR3aa: CASRDPPGAYGYTF
d_gene: NA
j_gene: TRBJ1-2
len: 14
abundance: NA
v_gene: TRBV6-5

CDR3nt: TGTGCCTGGATCGGGACAGGGTCCAACTATGGCTACACCTTC
CDR3aa: CAWIGTGSNYGYTF
d_gene: TRBD1
j_gene: TRBJ1-2
len: 14
abundance: NA
v_gene: TRBV30

CDR3nt: TGCAGTGCTAGTGACCCCGGGACAGGGGGGAATTCACCCCTCCACTTT
CDR3aa: CSASDPGTGGNSPLHF
d_gene: TRBD1
j_gene: TRBJ1-6
len: 16
abundance: NA
v_gene: TRBV20-1

CDR3nt: TGCAGCGTGGCGGGAGGGGCGAATGAGCAGTTCTTC
CDR3aa: CSVAGGANEQFF
d_gene: TRBD2
j_gene: TRBJ2-1
len: 12
abundance: NA
v_gene: TRBV29-1

CDR3nt: TGTGCCAGCAGTTCCCTCGGGACTGGGTTCGACGAGCAGTACTTC
CDR3aa: CASSSLGTGFDEQYF
d_gene: NA
j_gene: TRBJ2-7
len: 15
abundance: many
v_gene: TRBV27

CDR3nt: TGTGCCAGCAGCCAAGAAGTGGCCACGACCTTCTATGGCTACACCTTC
CDR3aa: CASSQEVATTFYGYTF
d_gene: NA
j_gene: TRBJ1-2
len: 16
abundance: NA
v_gene: TRBV4-2

CDR3nt: TGCGCCAGCAGCCAAAGACCTCGGAGGGATGAAAAACTGTTTTTT
CDR3aa: CASSQRPRRDEKLFF
d_gene: NA
j_gene: TRBJ1-4
len: 15
abundance: once
v_gene: TRBV4-1

CDR3nt: TGTGCCAGCACCGAAGAGGCGGGTGATGAGCAGTTCTTC
CDR3aa: CASTEEAGDEQFF
d_gene: NA
j_gene: TRBJ2-1
len: 13
abundance: few
v_gene: TRBV6-2/TRBV6-3

CDR3nt: TGTGCCAGCAGCTTTGGGACAGCCTCTGAAGCTTTCTTT
CDR3aa: CASSFGTASEAFF
d_gene: TRBD1
j_gene: TRBJ1-1
len: 13
abundance: few
v_gene: TRBV7-9

CDR3nt: TGTGCCAGCAGCCCGGAGGTCTTACAATACGAGCAGTTCTTC
CDR3aa: CASSPEVLQYEQFF
d_gene: NA
j_gene: TRBJ2-1
len: 14
abundance: NA
v_gene: TRBV4-2

CDR3nt: TGCGCCAGCAGCTTGGATGGGGGGAGGTTAGAAGCTTTCTTT
CDR3aa: CASSLDGGRLEAFF
d_gene: NA
j_gene: TRBJ1-1
len: 14
abundance: NA
v_gene: TRBV5-1

CDR3nt: TGCGCCAGCAGTTTGGCGACTAGCGGGAGTATCACATCGGGTAGGGATCCCTACGAGCAGTACTTC
CDR3aa: CASSLATSGSITSGRDPYEQYF
d_gene: TRBD2
j_gene: TRBJ2-7
len: 22
abundance: NA
v_gene: TRBV5-1

CDR3nt: TGTGCCAGCAGCCAAGGTTTCGAGAGCTCCTACAATGAGCAGTTCTTC
CDR3aa: CASSQGFESSYNEQFF
d_gene: NA
j_gene: TRBJ2-1
len: 16
abundance: NA
v_gene: TRBV14

CDR3nt: TGCGCCAGCAGCCAAGGGTCAGGGGGAGACCTCTACGAGCAGTACTTC
CDR3aa: CASSQGSGGDLYEQYF
d_gene: TRBD1
j_gene: TRBJ2-7
len: 16
abundance: few
v_gene: TRBV4-3

CDR3nt: TGTGCCAGCAAGGCAGGCGCTAACTATGGCTACACCTTC
CDR3aa: CASKAGANYGYTF
d_gene: NA
j_gene: TRBJ1-2
len: 13
abundance: few
v_gene: TRBV6-5